This is a list of T cell receptor beta chains from one sample in a study of cytomegalovirus exposure and HLA in healthy donors. Clones were read by immunoSEQ multiplex PCR, and TCRdb kept only the in-frame ones, dropping some. This table holds nearly 200,000 clones, roughly four fifths found once. The sample taken for sequencing was PBMCs. The receptors stem from a woman younger than 45 in good health and CMV-seropositive. The CDR3 runs from the conserved cysteine through the conserved F or W. The order of the fields is V gene, J gene, D gene, clone size, CDR3 protein, CDR3 DNA. A D gene is named only where the DNA matches it firmly. Only some rows state a clone size, as once, few, many or a class for expanded clones.

v_call: TRBV7-3; j_call: TRBJ2-3; d_call: TRBD2; clone_size: NA; cdr3_aa: CASSTGLAAADTQYF; cdr3_nt: TGTGCCAGCAGCACGGGACTAGCGGCCGCAGATACGCAGTATTTT
v_call: TRBV5-1; j_call: TRBJ1-4; d_call: NA; clone_size: few; cdr3_aa: CASRVEINEKLFF; cdr3_nt: TGCGCCAGCAGGGTGGAGATTAATGAAAAACTGTTTTTT
v_call: TRBV28; j_call: TRBJ1-2; d_call: NA; clone_size: NA; cdr3_aa: CASSIVGGGYTF; cdr3_nt: TGTGCCAGCAGTATAGTAGGAGGTGGCTACACCTTC
v_call: TRBV2; j_call: TRBJ2-2; d_call: TRBD2; clone_size: NA; cdr3_aa: CASSEQGTSGRAGELFF; cdr3_nt: TGTGCCAGCAGTGAACAGGGGACTAGCGGGAGAGCCGGGGAGCTGTTTTTT
v_call: TRBV11-3; j_call: TRBJ2-3; d_call: TRBD2; clone_size: NA; cdr3_aa: CASSSHGERGGTDTQYF; cdr3_nt: TGTGCCAGCAGCTCGCATGGAGAGCGGGGGGGCACAGATACGCAGTATTTT
v_call: TRBV2; j_call: TRBJ1-5; d_call: NA; clone_size: NA; cdr3_aa: CASSEQGRSNQPQHF; cdr3_nt: TGTGCCAGCAGTGAACAGGGCCGTAGCAATCAGCCCCAGCATTTT
v_call: TRBV2; j_call: TRBJ2-1; d_call: NA; clone_size: NA; cdr3_aa: CASSTRTERYNEQFF; cdr3_nt: TGTGCCAGCAGTACCCGGACAGAACGCTACAATGAGCAGTTCTTC
v_call: TRBV11-2; j_call: TRBJ1-2; d_call: TRBD1; clone_size: NA; cdr3_aa: CASSLVQGDGYTF; cdr3_nt: TGTGCCAGCAGCTTAGTCCAGGGGGATGGCTACACCTTC
v_call: TRBV6-5; j_call: TRBJ1-1; d_call: NA; clone_size: NA; cdr3_aa: CASSSGVTWTEAFF; cdr3_nt: TGTGCCAGCAGTTCAGGGGTTACTTGGACTGAAGCTTTCTTT
v_call: TRBV4-3; j_call: TRBJ1-5; d_call: TRBD1; clone_size: once; cdr3_aa: CASSQEALTGLNQPQHF; cdr3_nt: TGCGCCAGCAGCCAAGAGGCTTTGACAGGGCTAAATCAGCCCCAGCATTTT
v_call: TRBV11-3; j_call: TRBJ2-7; d_call: NA; clone_size: NA; cdr3_aa: CASRGGDGEQYF; cdr3_nt: TGTGCCAGCAGAGGGGGGGATGGCGAGCAGTACTTC
v_call: TRBV6-5; j_call: TRBJ2-7; d_call: TRBD2; clone_size: few; cdr3_aa: CANPISGRENEQYF; cdr3_nt: TGTGCCAACCCGATTAGCGGGAGAGAGAACGAGCAGTACTTC
v_call: TRBV5-1; j_call: TRBJ2-3; d_call: NA; clone_size: NA; cdr3_aa: CASSLTATDTQYF; cdr3_nt: TGCGCCAGCAGCTTGACTGCGACAGATACGCAGTATTTT
v_call: TRBV30; j_call: TRBJ2-1; d_call: TRBD2; clone_size: NA; cdr3_aa: CAWRGTVVGTSGFYNEQFF; cdr3_nt: TGTGCCTGGAGGGGGACAGTAGTAGGGACTAGCGGTTTTTACAATGAGCAGTTCTTC
v_call: TRBV18; j_call: TRBJ1-1; d_call: NA; clone_size: NA; cdr3_aa: CASSPLRDRVNTEAFF; cdr3_nt: TGTGCCAGCTCACCACTCAGGGATCGGGTGAACACTGAAGCTTTCTTT
v_call: TRBV28; j_call: TRBJ2-5; d_call: TRBD1; clone_size: NA; cdr3_aa: CASRQQGGTQYF; cdr3_nt: TGTGCCAGCAGACAACAGGGGGGGACCCAGTACTTC
v_call: TRBV2; j_call: TRBJ2-1; d_call: TRBD1; clone_size: NA; cdr3_aa: CASGDRVYNEQFF; cdr3_nt: TGTGCCAGCGGGGACAGGGTTTACAATGAGCAGTTCTTC
v_call: TRBV6-5; j_call: TRBJ1-2; d_call: NA; clone_size: NA; cdr3_aa: CASSYRGYGYTF; cdr3_nt: TGTGCCAGCAGTTACCGGGGATATGGCTACACCTTC
v_call: TRBV19; j_call: TRBJ1-2; d_call: NA; clone_size: NA; cdr3_aa: CASSLTDRYGYTF; cdr3_nt: TGTGCCAGTAGTCTAACAGACCGCTATGGCTACACCTTC
v_call: TRBV5-1; j_call: TRBJ1-5; d_call: TRBD1; clone_size: NA; cdr3_aa: CASSLTGTGSNQPQHF; cdr3_nt: TGCGCCAGCAGCTTAACCGGGACAGGGAGCAATCAGCCCCAGCATTTT
v_call: TRBV7-8; j_call: TRBJ1-4; d_call: TRBD1; clone_size: once; cdr3_aa: CASSWTGLNEKLFF; cdr3_nt: TGTGCCAGCAGCTGGACAGGGCTAAATGAAAAACTGTTTTTT
v_call: TRBV10-3; j_call: TRBJ1-5; d_call: TRBD1; clone_size: NA; cdr3_aa: CAIGGQGNNQPQHF; cdr3_nt: TGTGCCATCGGGGGACAGGGAAACAATCAGCCCCAGCATTTT
v_call: TRBV28; j_call: TRBJ1-5; d_call: NA; clone_size: NA; cdr3_aa: CASSSRTVSGNQPQHF; cdr3_nt: TGTGCCAGCAGTTCCAGGACAGTGTCAGGCAATCAGCCCCAGCATTTT
v_call: TRBV18; j_call: TRBJ1-1; d_call: TRBD1; clone_size: NA; cdr3_aa: CASSWDSENTEAFF; cdr3_nt: TGTGCCAGCTCCTGGGACAGCGAGAACACTGAAGCTTTCTTT
v_call: TRBV7-9; j_call: TRBJ1-2; d_call: TRBD1; clone_size: NA; cdr3_aa: CASSPTTGKYGYTF; cdr3_nt: TGTGCCAGCAGCCCGACGACAGGGAAATATGGCTACACCTTC
v_call: TRBV5-1; j_call: TRBJ2-7; d_call: NA; clone_size: NA; cdr3_aa: CASSLAGGDSYEQYF; cdr3_nt: TGCGCCAGCAGCTTGGCTGGGGGCGACAGCTACGAGCAGTACTTC